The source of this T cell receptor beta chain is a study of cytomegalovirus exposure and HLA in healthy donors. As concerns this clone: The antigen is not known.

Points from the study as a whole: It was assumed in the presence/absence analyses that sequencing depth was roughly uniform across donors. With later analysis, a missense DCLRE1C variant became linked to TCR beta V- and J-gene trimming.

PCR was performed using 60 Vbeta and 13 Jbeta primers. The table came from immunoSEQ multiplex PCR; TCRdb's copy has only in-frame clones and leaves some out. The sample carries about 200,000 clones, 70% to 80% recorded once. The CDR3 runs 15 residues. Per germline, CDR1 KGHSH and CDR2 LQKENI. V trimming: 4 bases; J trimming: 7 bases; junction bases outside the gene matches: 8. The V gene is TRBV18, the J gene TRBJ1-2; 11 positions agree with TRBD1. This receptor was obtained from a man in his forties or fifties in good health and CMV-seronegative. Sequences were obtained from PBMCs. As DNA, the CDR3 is TGTGCCAGCTCACTTGCGGACAGGGGGCAAGTTGGCTACACCTTC. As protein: CASSLADRGQVGYTF.